The 29 T cell receptor beta chains given below trace back to one sample, sequenced in a study of radiotherapy plus CTLA-4 blockade in lung cancer. The data were produced by immunoSEQ multiplex PCR, yet TCRdb's version contains in-frame clones alone and is incomplete. The sample contains 90,000 or so clones, roughly four fifths of which appear only once. Material: peripheral blood, obtained from a patient treated with radiotherapy plus ipilimumab. These receptors were taken from a human donor with non-small cell lung cancer who had stable disease on radiotherapy plus ipilimumab.

The chain is built from TRBV9 and TRBJ2-3; a weak D match, TRBD2 (5 bases). Germline loops: CDR1 SGDLS, CDR2 YYNGEE. The CDR3 totals 14 residues. The V end lost 4 bases, the J end lost 0 bases, and 9 bases lay between the germline ends. CDR3 region: CASSLLESTDTQYF. As DNA, the CDR3 is TGTGCCAGCAGCCTACTAGAGAGCACAGATACGCAGTATTTT.

The rearrangement links TRBV6-5 to TRBJ2-3, with 8 bases fitting TRBD1. Per the germline V gene, CDR1 is MNHEY and CDR2 is SVGAGI. Losses at the gene ends were 6 bases for V and 0 bases for J; bases not matched to a gene: 2. This CDR3 region has 14 residues. The CDR3 sequence: CASRGQDSTDTQYF. Written as DNA, the CDR3 is TGTGCCAGCAGGGGACAGGATAGCACAGATACGCAGTATTTT.

The chain uses TRBV7-8 and TRBJ1-1, with a possible D match to TRBD1 (6 bases). This CDR3 spans 14 amino acids. CDR1 is SGHVS and CDR2 is FQNEAQ in the germline V gene. V dropped 6 bases and J dropped 0 bases, with 11 bases sitting between them. CDR3 protein: CASRGGGVNTEAFF. Written as DNA, the CDR3 is TGTGCCAGCAGAGGAGGGGGTGTGAACACTGAAGCTTTCTTT.

V and J are TRBV5-1 and TRBJ2-7, with 12 bases fitting TRBD2. CDR3 length equals 16 residues. Germline CDR1 reads SGHRS; CDR2 reads YFSETQ. J lost 2 bases, V lost 4 bases, and 7 bases had no gene match. This CDR3 reads CASSPRTSGTTYEQYF. The CDR3 nucleotides read TGCGCCAGCAGCCCAAGGACTAGCGGGACTACCTACGAGCAGTACTTC.

The chain links TRBV19 to TRBJ2-5; 10 bases are shared with TRBD2. V shed 3 bases and J 9 bases; nucleotides not matched to a gene: 7. Germline CDR1 reads LNHDA; CDR2 reads SQIVND (reference sequence). This CDR3 spans 14 amino acids. The DNA for the CDR3 is TGTGCCAGTAGTATCCAAACTAGCGGGGCACCCCAGTACTTC. It is translated as CASSIQTSGAPQYF. Full variable domain (outside the CDR3, taken from reference TRBV19 and TRBJ2-5): DGGITQSPKYLFRKEGQNVTLSCEQNLNHDAMYWYRQDPGQGLRLIYYSQIVNDFQKGDIAEGYSVSREKKESFPLTVTSAQKNPTAFYLCASSIQTSGAPQYFGPGTRLLVL.

The V and J genes are TRBV4-2 and TRBJ2-7; D might be TRBD1 or TRBD2, each matching 5 bases. V lost 4 bases to trimming and J lost 2 bases, with 18 bases between them. This CDR3 has 16 residues. Per germline, CDR1 LGHNA and CDR2 YNFKEQ. The CDR3 DNA reads as TGTGCCAGCAGCCTTAATTTGGGGACGGTGGCCTACGAGCAGTACTTC. Translated: CASSLNLGTVAYEQYF.

About this clone: The same CDR3 can be traced to other DNA sequences in this sample. The rearrangement uses TRBV28 and TRBJ1-5; the D gene is possibly TRBD1 (5 bases). V lost 3 bases and J 4 bases, leaving 7 bases between the germline ends. The CDR3 sequence is 13 residues long. The germline gives CDR1 MDHEN, CDR2 SYDVKM. This CDR3 reads CASSFQGNQPQHF. The CDR3 DNA reads as TGTGCCAGCAGTTTCCAGGGAAATCAGCCCCAGCATTTT.

This chain connects TRBV27 to TRBJ2-1; possibly TRBD1 for D (6 bases). CDR1 is MNHEY, CDR2 SMNVEV, per germline (reference sequence). Between the trimmed V and J ends, which lost 8 bases and 4 bases, there was a span of 18 bases. The CDR3 extends over 15 amino acids. This CDR3 reads CASRIVGTRYNEQFF. CDR3 sequence (DNA): TGTGCCAGCCGGATTGTGGGGACACGGTACAATGAGCAGTTCTTC.

This clone was counted a single time. The V call is TRBV7-3, the J call TRBJ2-7, with 8 nucleotides matching TRBD1. V was clipped by 2 bases and J by 3 bases; unmatched bases: 6. Germline V gene sequence: CDR1 SGHTA, CDR2 FQGTGA. This CDR3 is 15 amino acids long. As DNA, the CDR3 is TGTGCCAGCAGCTTACTCCAGGGGGCGCGCTACGAGCAGTACTTC. It specifies CASSLLQGARYEQYF.

The rearrangement links TRBV6-6 to TRBJ1-2; D gene uncertain. This CDR3 contains 14 residues. The V gene's germline CDR1 is MNHNY and CDR2 SVGAGI (reference sequence). The ends were cut back, 5 bases at V and 5 bases at J, with 15 bases in the middle. CDR3 sequence: CASSSGVVRYGYTF. The DNA for the CDR3 is TGTGCCAGCAGTAGCGGAGTGGTCCGATATGGCTACACCTTC.

The V and J genes are TRBV6-5 and TRBJ1-2; perhaps TRBD1 as D (5 bases). The CDR3 runs 12 residues. Germline CDR1 and CDR2: MNHEY and SVGAGI. With 7 bases removed from V and 8 bases from J, the gap between germline ends came to 14 bases. CDR3 coding DNA: TGTGCCAGCACCTCAATAACAGGAGGCTACACCTTC. Protein sequence: CASTSITGGYTF.

V usage is TRBV9 and J usage is TRBJ2-7; weak D call: TRBD2 (7 bases). CDR3 length: 16 amino acids. Germline V gene data show CDR1 as SGDLS and CDR2 as YYNGEE. V lost 4 bases and J 3 bases, leaving 20 bases between the germline ends. The CDR3 loop reads CASSPGGARADYEQYF. The CDR3 bases are TGTGCCAGCAGCCCTGGGGGGGCGCGGGCCGACTACGAGCAGTACTTC. Drawing the rest from reference TRBV9 and TRBJ2-7, the complete variable domain is DSGVTQTPKHLITATGQRVTLRCSPRSGDLSVYWYQQSLDQGLQFLIQYYNGEERAKGNILERFSAQQFPDLHSELNLSSLELGDSALYFCASSPGGARADYEQYFGPGTRLTVT.

This clone showed up just once. The J gene is TRBJ2-5, the V gene TRBV28; 10 bases match TRBD2. CDR1 and CDR2 from the germline V gene are MDHEN and SYDVKM. The CDR3 totals 14 residues. V lost 3 bases and J lost 5; bases outside the gene matches: 3. CDR3 coding DNA: TGTGCCAGCAGTTTCCCGGGACTAGCGGAGACCCAGTACTTC. It yields the protein CASSFPGLAETQYF.

This clone was seen only a few times. The chain recombines TRBV29-1 with TRBJ1-2; TRBD1 matches 9 bases. The CDR3 contains 13 residues. Germline V gene sequence: CDR1 SQVTM, CDR2 ANQGSEA. V lost 5 bases and J lost 6; bases outside the gene matches: 7. CDR3 bases: TGCAGCGTTACGGATACAGGGGGCCATGGCTACACCTTC. Residues: CSVTDTGGHGYTF.

Comments on this clone: The germline gene is not matched at one end of the junction; a read error may be the cause. The sample has other DNA sequences that encode this CDR3 too. J is TRBJ1-1 and V is TRBV5-1; D not resolved. This CDR3 has 15 amino acids. Germline lookup yields CDR1 SGHRS and CDR2 YFSETQ. The CDR3 bases are TGCGCCAGCAGCTCCCGCTTGGGTATGAACACTGAAGCTTTCTTC. Protein sequence: CASSSRLGMNTEAFF.

The chain is built from TRBV7-2 and TRBJ2-5; TRBD2 might be the D (5 bases). The germline V gene encodes CDR1 SGHTA and CDR2 FQGNSA. The CDR3 sequence is 14 residues long. V lost 5 bases, J lost 4 bases, and 14 bases lay in between. CDR3 nucleotides: TGTGCCAGCAGCCCCGGGAAAACGGGAGAGACCCAGTACTTC. Encoded protein: CASSPGKTGETQYF.

In this sample, this clone turned up once. This rearrangement joins TRBV5-5 to TRBJ1-4; D is uncertain. Germline loops: CDR1 SGHKS, CDR2 YYEKEE (reference sequence). V dropped 7 bases and J dropped 0 bases, with 13 bases sitting between them. This CDR3 is built from 15 residues. CDR3: CASQAVGTTNEKLFF. Here the CDR3 DNA reads TGTGCCAGCCAAGCCGTGGGGACAACTAATGAAAAACTGTTTTTT.

In nucleotides, the CDR3 is TGTGCCAGCAGTTACTTTAGAGGCTACGAGCAGTACTTC. As protein: CASSYFRGYEQYF. The genes are TRBV6-5 and TRBJ2-7; D is unclear. The CDR3 has 13 residues. V was shortened by 1 base and J by 3 bases, with 7 bases between the two germline ends. CDR1 is MNHEY, CDR2 SVGAGI, per germline.

The J gene is TRBJ1-6, the V gene TRBV5-1; D is undetermined. V lost 0 bases and J 0 bases, leaving 13 bases between the germline ends. CDR3 size: 18 residues. Germline V gene lookup returns CDR1 SGHRS and CDR2 YFSETQ. CDR3 bases: TGCGCCAGCAGCTTGGATCCCCCGACGGGCTCCTATAATTCACCCCTCCACTTT. Protein: CASSLDPPTGSYNSPLHF. Based on the CDR3 plus reference TRBV5-1 and TRBJ1-6, the full variable domain is KAGVTQTPRYLIKTRGQQVTLSCSPISGHRSVSWYQQTPGQGLQFLFEYFSETQRNKGNFPGRFSGRQFSNSRSEMNVSTLELGDSALYLCASSLDPPTGSYNSPLHFGNGTRLTVT.

The rearrangement joins TRBV23-1 to TRBJ1-2, with a possible D match to TRBD1 (6 bases). TRBV23-1 carries the ORF label, with uncertain function. V lost 4 bases and J lost 5, with 14 bases in between. This CDR3 region has 14 residues. The CDR3 is CASSPFGGEYGYTF. The CDR3 DNA sequence: TGCGCCAGCAGTCCATTCGGGGGCGAGTATGGCTACACCTTC.

J is TRBJ2-1 and V is TRBV7-2; TRBD1 matches 11 bases. V shed 7 bases, J shed 3 bases, and the junction held 5 bases outside the gene matches. The CDR3 extends over 15 amino acids. CDR1 and CDR2 from the germline V gene are SGHTA and FQGNSA. The CDR3 sequence is CASNSGQGDYNEQFF. CDR3 nucleotides: TGTGCCAGCAACTCGGGACAGGGGGACTACAATGAGCAGTTCTTC.

This clone was observed a few times. V and J are TRBV28 and TRBJ1-2, with D unclear. Trimming removed 8 bases at V and 4 bases at J, with 17 bases between. The CDR3 extends over 14 amino acids. Per the germline V gene, CDR1 is MDHEN and CDR2 is SYDVKM. The CDR3 nucleotides read TGTGCCAGCGGCTCTGCGGATCGCTCCTATGGCTACACCTTC. It encodes CASGSADRSYGYTF.

V is TRBV11-3 and J is TRBJ2-1; a weak D match, TRBD2 (6 bases). V was pared by 2 bases and J by 4 bases, with 12 bases between. Germline-derived CDR1 and CDR2 are SGHNT and YENEEA. The CDR3 consists of 15 residues. The CDR3 sequence is CASSLSASGYNEQFF. In DNA form, the CDR3 reads TGTGCCAGCAGCTTATCCGCAAGCGGGTACAATGAGCAGTTCTTC.

Comment on this clone: Distinct nucleotide sequences in the sample also encode this CDR3. The chain employs TRBV11-2 and TRBJ2-7, with D unresolved. The V and J ends lost 1 base and 3 bases respectively, with 7 bases between them. In germline, CDR1 is SGHAT, CDR2 FQNNGV. The CDR3 is 13 amino acids. The CDR3 DNA sequence: TGTGCCAGCAGCTTAGTACCAAACTACGAGCAGTACTTC. Encoded protein: CASSLVPNYEQYF.

V usage is TRBV5-1 and J usage is TRBJ2-7; D may be TRBD1 (5 bases). V dropped 0 bases and J dropped 2 bases, with 12 bases sitting between them. CDR1 is SGHRS, CDR2 YFSETQ, per germline. This CDR3 has 15 amino acids. In DNA, the CDR3 is TGCGCCAGCAGCTTGGCCTGGGGCGGCCCCTACGAGCAGTACTTC. Translating gives CASSLAWGGPYEQYF.

The genes are TRBV15 and TRBJ1-5, with D possibly TRBD1 on 5 matching bases. Germline CDR1 LNHNV, CDR2 YYDKDF (reference sequence). The V and J ends lost 2 bases and 7 bases respectively, with 18 bases between them. The CDR3 spans 16 residues. CDR3 sequence reads: CATSRQRVGPWQPQHF. The DNA of the CDR3 is TGTGCCACCAGCAGACAGCGTGTGGGACCCTGGCAGCCCCAGCATTTT.

The rearrangement joins TRBV11-2 to TRBJ2-5, with D perhaps matching TRBD1 (6 bases). V lost 5 bases to trimming and J lost 10 bases, with 17 bases between them. CDR3 length: 13 amino acids. CDR1 is SGHAT, CDR2 FQNNGV, per germline. This CDR3 reads CASSTSRLQGQYF. CDR3 bases: TGTGCCAGCAGCACGAGCCGGCTACAGGGCCAGTACTTC. Based on the CDR3 plus reference TRBV11-2 and TRBJ2-5, the full variable domain is EAGVAQSPRYKIIEKRQSVAFWCNPISGHATLYWYQQILGQGPKLLIQFQNNGVVDDSQLPKDRFSAERLKGVDSTLKIQPAKLEDSAVYLCASSTSRLQGQYFGPGTRLLVL.

This clone was counted between two and nine times. J is TRBJ1-2 and V is TRBV29-1; 7 positions match TRBD1. The CDR3 sequence is 12 residues long. The V gene end was trimmed by 7 bases and the J gene end by 7 bases; junction bases not matched to a gene: 9. Germline lookup yields CDR1 SQVTM and CDR2 ANQGSEA. The CDR3 reads CSASHQGGGYTF. The CDR3 DNA reads TGCAGCGCATCTCACCAGGGGGGTGGCTACACCTTC.

V gene TRBV7-4 combines with J gene TRBJ1-5, with D uncertain. This CDR3 contains 14 residues. The ends were cut back, 1 base at V and 7 bases at J, with 11 bases in the middle. Germline CDR1 SGHVT, CDR2 SQSDAQ. For the CDR3, the DNA is TGTGCCAGCAGCTTAGAACGCAGTAACCAGCCCCAGCATTTT. Protein: CASSLERSNQPQHF.